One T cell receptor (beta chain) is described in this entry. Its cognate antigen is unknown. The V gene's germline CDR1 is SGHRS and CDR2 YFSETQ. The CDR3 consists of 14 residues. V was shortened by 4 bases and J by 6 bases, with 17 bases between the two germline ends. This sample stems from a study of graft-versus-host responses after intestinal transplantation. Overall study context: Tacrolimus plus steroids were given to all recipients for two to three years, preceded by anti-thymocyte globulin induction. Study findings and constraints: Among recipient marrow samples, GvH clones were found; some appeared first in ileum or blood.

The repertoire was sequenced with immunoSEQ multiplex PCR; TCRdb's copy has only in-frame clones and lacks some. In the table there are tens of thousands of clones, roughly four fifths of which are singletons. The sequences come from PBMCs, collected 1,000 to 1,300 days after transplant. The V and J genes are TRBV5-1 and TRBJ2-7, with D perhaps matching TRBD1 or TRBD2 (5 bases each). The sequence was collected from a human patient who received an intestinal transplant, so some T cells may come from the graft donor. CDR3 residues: CASSPLGQDSEQYF. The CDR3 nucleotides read TGCGCCAGCAGCCCCCTGGGGCAGGACTCCGAGCAGTACTTC.